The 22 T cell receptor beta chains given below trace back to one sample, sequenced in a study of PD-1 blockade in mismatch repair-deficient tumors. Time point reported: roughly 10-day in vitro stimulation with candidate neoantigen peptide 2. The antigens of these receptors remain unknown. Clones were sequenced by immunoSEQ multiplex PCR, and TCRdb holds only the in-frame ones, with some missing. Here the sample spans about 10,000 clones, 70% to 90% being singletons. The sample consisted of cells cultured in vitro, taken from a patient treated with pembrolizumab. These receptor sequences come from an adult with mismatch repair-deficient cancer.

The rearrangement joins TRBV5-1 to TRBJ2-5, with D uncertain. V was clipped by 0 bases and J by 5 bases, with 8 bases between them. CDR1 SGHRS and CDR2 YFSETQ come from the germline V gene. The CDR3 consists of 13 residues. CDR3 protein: CASSLASSETQYF. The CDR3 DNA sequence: TGCGCCAGCAGCTTGGCTTCTTCTGAGACCCAGTACTTC.

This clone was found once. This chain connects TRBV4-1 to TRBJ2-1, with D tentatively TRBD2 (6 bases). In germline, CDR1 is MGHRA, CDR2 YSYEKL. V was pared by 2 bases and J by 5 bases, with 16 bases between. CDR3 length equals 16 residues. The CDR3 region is CASSQTQEGLHNEQFF. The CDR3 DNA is TGCGCCAGCAGCCAAACGCAGGAGGGGCTCCACAATGAGCAGTTCTTC.

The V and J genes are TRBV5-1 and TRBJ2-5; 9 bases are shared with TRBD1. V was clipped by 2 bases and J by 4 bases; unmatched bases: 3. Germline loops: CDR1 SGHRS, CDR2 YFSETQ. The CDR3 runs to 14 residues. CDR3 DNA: TGCGCCAGCAGCTTCCGGGACAGGGTAGAGACCCAGTACTTC. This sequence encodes CASSFRDRVETQYF.

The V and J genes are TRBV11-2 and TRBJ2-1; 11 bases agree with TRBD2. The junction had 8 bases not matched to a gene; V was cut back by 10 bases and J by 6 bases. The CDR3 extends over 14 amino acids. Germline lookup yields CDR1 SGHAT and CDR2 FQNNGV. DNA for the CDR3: TGTGCCATCGTAGCGGGAGGGCCGGGCAATGAGCAGTTCTTC. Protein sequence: CAIVAGGPGNEQFF.

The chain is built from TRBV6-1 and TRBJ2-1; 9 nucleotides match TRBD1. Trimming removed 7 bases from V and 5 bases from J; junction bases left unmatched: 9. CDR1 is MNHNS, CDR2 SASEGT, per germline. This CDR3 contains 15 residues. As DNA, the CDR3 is TGTGCCAGCATACGACAGGGGGTTTACAACAATGAGCAGTTCTTC. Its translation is CASIRQGVYNNEQFF.

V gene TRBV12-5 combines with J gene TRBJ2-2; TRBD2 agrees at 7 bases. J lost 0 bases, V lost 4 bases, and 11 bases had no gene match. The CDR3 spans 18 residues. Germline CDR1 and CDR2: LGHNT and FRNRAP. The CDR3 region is CASGSGTKEGANTGELFF. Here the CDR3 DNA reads TGTGCTAGTGGTTCCGGGACTAAGGAAGGAGCGAACACCGGGGAGCTGTTTTTT.

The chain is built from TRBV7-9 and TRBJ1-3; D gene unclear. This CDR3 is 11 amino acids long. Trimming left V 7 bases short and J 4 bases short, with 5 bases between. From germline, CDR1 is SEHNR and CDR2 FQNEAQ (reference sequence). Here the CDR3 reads CASTRGNTIYF. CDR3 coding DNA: TGTGCCAGCACTCGAGGAAACACCATATATTTT.

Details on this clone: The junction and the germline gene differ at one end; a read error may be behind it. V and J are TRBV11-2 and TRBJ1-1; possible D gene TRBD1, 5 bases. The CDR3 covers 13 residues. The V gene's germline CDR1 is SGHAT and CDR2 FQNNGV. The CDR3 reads CASNLGTYTEAFF. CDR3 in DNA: TGTGCCAGCAACTTAGGGACCTACACTGAAGCTTTCTTT.

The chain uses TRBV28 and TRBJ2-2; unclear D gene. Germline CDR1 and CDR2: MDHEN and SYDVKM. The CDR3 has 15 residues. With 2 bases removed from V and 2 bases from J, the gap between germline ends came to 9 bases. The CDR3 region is CASSLEEINTGELFF. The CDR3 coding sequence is TGTGCCAGCAGTTTAGAGGAAATAAACACCGGGGAGCTGTTTTTT.

CDR3 protein: CASSKKVAGGTHEQYF. In nucleotides, the CDR3 is TGTGCCAGCAGTAAAAAAGTGGCAGGGGGGACCCACGAGCAGTACTTC. This chain connects TRBV2 to TRBJ2-7, with D tentatively TRBD1 (7 bases). The CDR3 has 16 residues. CDR1 and CDR2 from the germline V gene are SNHLY and FYNNEI. V lost 5 bases and J 5 bases, leaving 22 bases between the germline ends.

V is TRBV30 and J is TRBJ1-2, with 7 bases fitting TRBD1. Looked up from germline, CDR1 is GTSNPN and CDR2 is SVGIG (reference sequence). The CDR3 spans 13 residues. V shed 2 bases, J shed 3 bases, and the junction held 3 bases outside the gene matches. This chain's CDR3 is CAWSPGGYYGYTF. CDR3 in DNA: TGTGCCTGGAGTCCAGGGGGTTACTATGGCTACACCTTC.

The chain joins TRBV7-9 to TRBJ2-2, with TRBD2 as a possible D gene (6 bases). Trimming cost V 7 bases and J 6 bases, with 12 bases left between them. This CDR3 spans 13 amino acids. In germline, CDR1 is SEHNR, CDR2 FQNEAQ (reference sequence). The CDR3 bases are TGTGCCAGCAACCTCGGAGGGCCCGGGGAGCTGTTTTTT. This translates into CASNLGGPGELFF.

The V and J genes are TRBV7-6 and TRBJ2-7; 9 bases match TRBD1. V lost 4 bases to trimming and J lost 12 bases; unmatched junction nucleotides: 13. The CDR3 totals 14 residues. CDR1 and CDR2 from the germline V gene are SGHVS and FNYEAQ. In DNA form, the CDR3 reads TGTGCCAGCAGCTCCGGGACAGGGACGCACAGGGGGTACTTC. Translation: CASSSGTGTHRGYF.

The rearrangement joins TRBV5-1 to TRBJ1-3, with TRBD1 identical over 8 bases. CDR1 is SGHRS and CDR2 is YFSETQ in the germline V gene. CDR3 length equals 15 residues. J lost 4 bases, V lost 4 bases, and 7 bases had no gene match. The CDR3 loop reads CASSERTGYGNTIYF. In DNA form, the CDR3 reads TGCGCCAGCAGCGAACGGACAGGGTACGGAAACACCATATATTTT.

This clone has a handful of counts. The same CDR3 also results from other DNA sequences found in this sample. CDR3 coding DNA: TGTGCCAGCAGTGAACTGGCCGGGGAGCTGTTTTTT. The encoded protein is CASSELAGELFF. The J gene is TRBJ2-2, the V gene TRBV25-1; D gene ambiguous. V gave up 2 bases and J gave up 6 bases, with 4 bases separating them. Germline-derived CDR1 and CDR2 are MGHDK and SYGVNS. The CDR3 consists of 12 residues.

CDR3 protein: CASSPHWGGSYNEQFF. The CDR3 DNA sequence: TGTGCCAGCAGCCCCCATTGGGGTGGGTCCTACAATGAGCAGTTCTTC. The gene calls are TRBV6-6 and TRBJ2-1, with D unresolved. V lost 6 bases to trimming and J lost 1 base, with 16 bases between them. Germline assignment: CDR1 MNHNY and CDR2 SVGAGI (reference sequence). CDR3 size: 16 residues.

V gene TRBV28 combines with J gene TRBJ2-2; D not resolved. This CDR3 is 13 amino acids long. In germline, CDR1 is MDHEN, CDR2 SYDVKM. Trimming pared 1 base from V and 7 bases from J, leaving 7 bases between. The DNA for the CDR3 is TGTGCCAGCAGTTTATCTTCAGGCGGGGAGCTGTTTTTT. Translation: CASSLSSGGELFF.

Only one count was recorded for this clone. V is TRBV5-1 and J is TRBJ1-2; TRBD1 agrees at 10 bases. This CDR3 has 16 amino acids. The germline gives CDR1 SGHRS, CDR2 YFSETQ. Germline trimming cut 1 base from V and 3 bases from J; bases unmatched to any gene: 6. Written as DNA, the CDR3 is TGCGCCAGCAGCTTGATAGGGACAGGGGCCGACTATGGCTACACCTTC. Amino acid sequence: CASSLIGTGADYGYTF.

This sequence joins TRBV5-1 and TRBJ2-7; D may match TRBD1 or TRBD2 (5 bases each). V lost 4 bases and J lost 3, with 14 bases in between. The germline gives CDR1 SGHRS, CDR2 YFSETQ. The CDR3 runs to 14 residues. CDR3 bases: TGCGCCAGCAGCGTCGGGACGGACCGCTACGAGCAGTACTTC. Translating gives CASSVGTDRYEQYF.

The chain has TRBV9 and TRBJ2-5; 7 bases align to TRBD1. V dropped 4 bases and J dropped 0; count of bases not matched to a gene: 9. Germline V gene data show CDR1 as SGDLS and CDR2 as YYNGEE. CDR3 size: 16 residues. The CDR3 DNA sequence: TGTGCCAGCAGCCTTTGGACAGGAGAGTACCAAGAGACCCAGTACTTC. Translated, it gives CASSLWTGEYQETQYF.

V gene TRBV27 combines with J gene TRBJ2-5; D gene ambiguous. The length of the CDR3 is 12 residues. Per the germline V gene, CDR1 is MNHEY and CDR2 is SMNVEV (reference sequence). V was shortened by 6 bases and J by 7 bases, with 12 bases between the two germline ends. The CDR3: CASSRPPGTQYF. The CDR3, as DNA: TGTGCCAGCAGCCGTCCCCCGGGGACCCAGTACTTC.

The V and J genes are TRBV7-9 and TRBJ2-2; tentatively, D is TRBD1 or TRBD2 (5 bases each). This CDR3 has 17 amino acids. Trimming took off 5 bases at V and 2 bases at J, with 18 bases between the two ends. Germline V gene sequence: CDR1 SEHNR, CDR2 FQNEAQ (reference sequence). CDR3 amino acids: CASSPQTWGKNTGELFF. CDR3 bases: TGTGCCAGCAGCCCCCAGACGTGGGGGAAAAACACCGGGGAGCTGTTTTTT.